The clone carrying this T cell receptor beta chain was recorded a few times. This specimen belongs to a study of blood T cell repertoires in COVID-19. CDR1 and CDR2 from the germline V gene are MDHEN and SYDVKM. The CDR3 has 12 residues. Trimming removed 4 bases from V and 0 bases from J, with 4 bases in between. The method was immunoSEQ multiplex PCR; TCRdb's version includes in-frame clones alone and lacks a portion of them. The profile shows about 320,000 clones, 90% to 95% of them singletons. Material for sequencing was PBMCs or T cells enriched from blood (not recorded which). The sequence derives from a woman aged 25 to 39 who had been exposed to COVID-19. The rearrangement uses TRBV28 and TRBJ2-7; unclear D gene. CDR3 sequence reads: CASSSNSYEQYF. The CDR3 DNA follows: TGTGCCAGCAGTTCCAACTCCTACGAGCAGTACTTC.